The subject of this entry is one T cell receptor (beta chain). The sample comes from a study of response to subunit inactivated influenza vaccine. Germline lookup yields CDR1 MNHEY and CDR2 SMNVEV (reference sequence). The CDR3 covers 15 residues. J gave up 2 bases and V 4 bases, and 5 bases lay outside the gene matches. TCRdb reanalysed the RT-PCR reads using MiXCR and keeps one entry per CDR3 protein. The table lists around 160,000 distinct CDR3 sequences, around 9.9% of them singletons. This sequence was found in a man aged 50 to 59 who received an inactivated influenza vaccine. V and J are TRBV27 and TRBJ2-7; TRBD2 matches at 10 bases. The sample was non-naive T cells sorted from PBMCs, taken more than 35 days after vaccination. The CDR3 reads CASSSPSGGAYEQYF. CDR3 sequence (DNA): TGTGCCAGCAGTTCCCCAAGCGGGGGGGCCTACGAGCAGTACTTC.